The 14 T cell receptor beta chains in this list originate from one sample, sequenced in a study of T cell changes during pregnancy in multiple sclerosis. The protocol was immunoSEQ multiplex PCR, while the TCRdb copy is restricted to in-frame clones and leaves out a portion. The sample includes fewer than 60,000 clones, more than 85% of them seen just once. The material sequenced was CD8+ T cells from peripheral blood mononuclear cells, taken in the first trimester of pregnancy. All receptors derive from a female donor with multiple sclerosis, enrolled in a pregnancy study.

The chain carries TRBV27 and TRBJ2-2; D is possibly TRBD1 (5 bases). V was cut by 6 bases and J by 4 bases, with 9 bases left in between. From germline, CDR1 is MNHEY and CDR2 SMNVEV (reference sequence). The CDR3 contains 13 residues. The CDR3 bases are TGTGCCAGCAGGCAACAGGTCACCGGGGAGCTGTTTTTT. This sequence encodes CASRQQVTGELFF.

The sample holds one count of this clone. The V gene is TRBV7-9, the J gene TRBJ2-1; D not certain. V shed 1 base and J shed 4 bases, with 14 bases lying between them. Germline CDR1 reads SEHNR; CDR2 reads FQNEAQ (reference sequence). The CDR3 contains 16 residues. The CDR3 region has the DNA TGTGCCAGCAGCTTAGGAGTAGCTGGATCGTACAATGAGCAGTTCTTC. Encoded protein: CASSLGVAGSYNEQFF.

This clone turned up a few times. The V and J genes are TRBV27 and TRBJ1-5; 7 nucleotides align to TRBD1. J was trimmed by 7 bases and V by 2 bases; bases with no gene match: 8. The germline CDR1 and CDR2 sequences are MNHEY and SMNVEV (reference sequence). This CDR3 contains 15 residues. CDR3 residues: CASSLRDRAGQPQHF. In DNA, the CDR3 is TGTGCCAGCAGTTTACGAGACAGGGCGGGGCAGCCCCAGCATTTT.

This chain uses TRBV27 with TRBJ2-2; possible D gene TRBD2, 6 bases. Germline CDR1 and CDR2: MNHEY and SMNVEV (reference sequence). This CDR3 has 15 amino acids. Trimming pared 4 bases from V and 4 bases from J, leaving 13 bases between. As DNA, the CDR3 is TGTGCCAGCAGTTCCTTGGGGGGTATCACCGGGGAGCTGTTTTTT. It translates to CASSSLGGITGELFF.

The V call is TRBV7-6, the J call TRBJ1-5; no clear D gene. Trimming removed 1 base from V and 7 bases from J, with 14 bases in between. The CDR3 runs to 15 residues. Germline-derived CDR1 and CDR2 are SGHVS and FNYEAQ. CDR3 sequence (DNA): TGTGCCAGCAGCTTAGATGGCGGGATGGGCCAGCCCCAGCATTTT. It encodes CASSLDGGMGQPQHF.

The sample holds many counts of this clone. The chain combines TRBV7-9 with TRBJ1-4, with 8 positions matching TRBD1. Trimming at V came to 6 bases and at J to 7 bases, leaving 10 bases not matched to a gene. Germline assignment: CDR1 SEHNR and CDR2 FQNEAQ (reference sequence). The CDR3 is made up of 15 amino acids. The CDR3 is CASSSTGGGSEKLFF. CDR3 nucleotides: TGTGCCAGCAGTTCCACAGGGGGAGGAAGTGAAAAACTGTTTTTT.

The chain carries TRBV27 and TRBJ2-4; 7 nucleotides agree with TRBD2. The CDR3 is 14 residues long. V dropped 3 bases and J dropped 8; count of bases not matched to a gene: 7. Germline CDR1 reads MNHEY; CDR2 reads SMNVEV (reference sequence). The DNA of the CDR3 is TGTGCCAGCAGTTTCGGGGGGAGTTTAGACATTCAGTACTTC. This gives the protein CASSFGGSLDIQYF.

The chain links TRBV15 to TRBJ1-2; the match to TRBD1 covers 9 bases. This CDR3 region has 18 residues. With 1 base clipped from V and 6 bases from J, the junction kept 15 bases outside the gene matches. From germline, CDR1 is LNHNV and CDR2 YYDKDF (reference sequence). The CDR3 sequence is CATSRGVPGQGPPNGYTF. Here the CDR3 DNA reads TGTGCCACCAGCAGAGGGGTACCGGGACAGGGCCCTCCCAATGGCTACACCTTC.

This clone was counted a single time. This chain links TRBV19 with TRBJ1-5, with D unclear. This CDR3 has 13 residues. Germline V gene lookup returns CDR1 LNHDA and CDR2 SQIVND (reference sequence). Trimming left V 5 bases short and J 2 bases short, with 7 bases between. This CDR3 is CASSLTGNQPQHF. CDR3 bases: TGTGCCAGTAGTCTTACAGGCAATCAGCCCCAGCATTTT. Using reference TRBV19 and TRBJ1-5 for the parts outside the CDR3, the full variable domain is DGGITQSPKYLFRKEGQNVTLSCEQNLNHDAMYWYRQDPGQGLRLIYYSQIVNDFQKGDIAEGYSVSREKKESFPLTVTSAQKNPTAFYLCASSLTGNQPQHFGDGTRLSIL.

The chain is built from TRBV11-2 and TRBJ2-3; 13 nucleotides align to TRBD2. With 2 bases clipped from V and 5 bases from J, the junction kept 4 bases outside the gene matches. The germline V gene encodes CDR1 SGHAT and CDR2 FQNNGV. This CDR3 spans 16 amino acids. CDR3 in amino acids: CASSLTSGRAGDTQYF. The CDR3 bases are TGTGCCAGCAGCTTAACTAGCGGGAGGGCCGGAGATACGCAGTATTTT.

V and J are TRBV9 and TRBJ2-1; a weak D match, TRBD1 (6 bases). Per germline, CDR1 SGDLS and CDR2 YYNGEE. There are 15 residues in the CDR3. V shed 3 bases and J shed 4 bases, with 14 bases lying between them. For the CDR3, the DNA is TGTGCCAGCAGCGGGTCGGCAGGGGAGTACAATGAGCAGTTCTTC. Translation gives CASSGSAGEYNEQFF.

The chain carries TRBV29-1 and TRBJ2-2, with 11 bases lining up with TRBD1. There are 15 residues in the CDR3. The J segment lost 6 bases and the V segment lost 6 bases, leaving 9 bases of the junction unmatched. Germline loops: CDR1 SQVTM, CDR2 ANQGSEA. The CDR3 nucleotides read TGCAGCGTGGATGGGACAGGGGGAATGGCCGGGGAGCTGTTTTTT. Protein: CSVDGTGGMAGELFF.

This chain links TRBV5-1 with TRBJ2-7, with 8 bases identical to TRBD1. This CDR3 has 14 residues. From germline, CDR1 is SGHRS and CDR2 YFSETQ. With 4 bases clipped from V and 4 bases from J, the junction kept 7 bases outside the gene matches. The CDR3 loop is CASSGGDRFYEQYF. DNA of the CDR3: TGCGCCAGCAGCGGCGGGGACAGGTTTTACGAGCAGTACTTC.

The chain is built from TRBV4-2 and TRBJ2-2; D remains ambiguous. CDR1 LGHNA and CDR2 YNFKEQ come from the germline V gene. Trimming pared 0 bases from V and 4 bases from J, leaving 3 bases between. This CDR3 comprises 13 residues. The CDR3 region has the DNA TGTGCCAGCAGCCAAGACATCACCGGGGAGCTGTTTTTT. Translation: CASSQDITGELFF.